These 9 T cell receptor beta chains came from one sample sequenced in a study of T cell responses to AZD1222 COVID-19 vaccine. TCRdb's table, derived via immunoSEQ multiplex PCR, lists solely in-frame clones and lacks some. The sample has about 120,000 clones, about 90% seen once. This sample comprised peripheral blood, obtained on day 0 of AZD1222 vaccination. The source is an adult in good health.

The V and J genes are TRBV11-2 and TRBJ2-7; D unclear. Looked up from germline, CDR1 is SGHAT and CDR2 is FQNNGV. This CDR3 comprises 12 residues. V lost 5 bases and J lost 6, with 11 bases in between. The CDR3 nucleotides are TGTGCCAGCAGCACGACTGGGTTCGAGCAGTACTTC. Its protein is CASSTTGFEQYF.

This chain joins TRBV2 and TRBJ2-1, with a weak D call TRBD1 (6 bases). V was trimmed by 8 bases and J by 3 bases, leaving 11 bases between them. The CDR3 has 13 residues. Germline CDR1 SNHLY, CDR2 FYNNEI. CDR3 nucleotides: TGTGCCAGCGACCTACAGGGCTACAATGAGCAGTTCTTC. The encoded protein is CASDLQGYNEQFF.

The chain uses TRBV18 and TRBJ1-1; D is undetermined. V was shortened by 6 bases and J by 3 bases, with 8 bases between the two germline ends. The CDR3 sequence is 12 residues long. From germline, CDR1 is KGHSH and CDR2 LQKENI. The CDR3 nucleotides are TGTGCCAGCTCCGGTAGGGACACTGAAGCTTTCTTT. Translation: CASSGRDTEAFF.

This chain connects TRBV15 to TRBJ2-5; D perhaps matches TRBD1 (6 bases). CDR1 and CDR2 (germline): LNHNV, YYDKDF (reference sequence). The CDR3 extends over 14 amino acids. Trimming cost V 3 bases and J 0 bases, with 8 bases left between them. The CDR3 here is CATSRDSYQETQYF. CDR3 sequence (DNA): TGTGCCACCAGCAGGGACAGCTACCAAGAGACCCAGTACTTC.

The chain has TRBV12-3 or TRBV12-4 and TRBJ2-3; D call uncertain. The germline V and J ends were trimmed by 6 bases and 7 bases, with 14 bases remaining between them. The CDR3 is made up of 13 amino acids. CDR3 sequence reads: CASSDNIRNTQYF. The CDR3 nucleotides read TGTGCCAGCAGCGACAACATTCGAAATACGCAGTATTTT.

The chain links TRBV10-3 to TRBJ2-1; 10 bases are shared with TRBD2. Trimming at V came to 8 bases and at J to 8 bases, leaving 12 bases not matched to a gene. The CDR3 has 15 amino acids. Germline CDR1 ENHRY, CDR2 SYGVKD. CDR3 nucleotide sequence: TGTGCCATCGGACGGACTAGCGGAGTGGACTATGAGCAGTTCTTC. Amino acid sequence: CAIGRTSGVDYEQFF.

This clone was detected once. V is TRBV5-4 and J is TRBJ1-2; TRBD1 is a possible D gene (5 bases). The CDR3 extends over 15 amino acids. The ends were cut back, 5 bases at V and 0 bases at J, with 14 bases in the middle. Germline CDR1 is SGHNT and CDR2 is YYREEE (reference sequence). CDR3: CASRGGGGANYGYTF. The CDR3 coding sequence is TGTGCCAGCAGGGGGGGTGGTGGTGCTAACTATGGCTACACCTTC.

J is TRBJ2-5 and V is TRBV7-8; D uncertain. This CDR3 has 15 residues. V shed 1 base and J shed 5 bases, with 14 bases lying between them. CDR1 and CDR2 from the germline V gene are SGHVS and FQNEAQ. CDR3 nucleotides: TGTGCCAGCAGCTTAGGGTCAATCGTGGCGGAGACCCAGTACTTC. Translated, it gives CASSLGSIVAETQYF.

This chain connects TRBV5-8 to TRBJ1-1, with D unresolved. Germline V gene lookup returns CDR1 SGHTS and CDR2 YDEGEE. This CDR3 is built from 16 residues. V lost 0 bases and J 5 bases, leaving 17 bases between the germline ends. The DNA of the CDR3 is TGTGCCAGCAGCTTGGTCTTCCGTCGGACGTTGACTGAAGCTTTCTTT. It codes for CASSLVFRRTLTEAFF.